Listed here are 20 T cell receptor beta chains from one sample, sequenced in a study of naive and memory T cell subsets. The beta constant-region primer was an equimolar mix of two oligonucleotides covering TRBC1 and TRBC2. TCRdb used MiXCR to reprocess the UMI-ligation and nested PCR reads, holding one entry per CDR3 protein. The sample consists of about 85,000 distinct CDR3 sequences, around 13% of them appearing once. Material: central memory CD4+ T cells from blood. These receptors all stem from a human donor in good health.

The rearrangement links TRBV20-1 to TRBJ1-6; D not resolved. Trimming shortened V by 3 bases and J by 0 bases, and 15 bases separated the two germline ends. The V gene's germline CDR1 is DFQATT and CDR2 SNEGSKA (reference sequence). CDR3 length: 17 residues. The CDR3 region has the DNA TGCAGTGCTAGGCCCTATCAACAGAGCTCCTATAATTCACCCCTCCACTTT. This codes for CSARPYQQSSYNSPLHF.

The CDR3 loop reads CASRRSNTGYHGYTF. CDR3 DNA sequence: TGTGCCAGCAGACGAAGCAATACAGGGTATCATGGCTACACCTTC. This chain uses TRBV3-1 with TRBJ1-2, with D possibly TRBD1 on 6 matching bases. Trimming removed 6 bases at V and 6 bases at J, with 20 bases between. CDR1 and CDR2 from the germline V gene are LGHDT and YNNKEL (reference sequence). This CDR3 has 15 residues.

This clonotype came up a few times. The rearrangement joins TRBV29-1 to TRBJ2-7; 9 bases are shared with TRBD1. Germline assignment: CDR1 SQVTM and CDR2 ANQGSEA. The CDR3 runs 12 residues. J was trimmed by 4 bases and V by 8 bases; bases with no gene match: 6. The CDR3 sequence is CSTSTGGYEQYF. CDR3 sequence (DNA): TGCAGCACCTCGACAGGGGGGTACGAGCAGTACTTC.

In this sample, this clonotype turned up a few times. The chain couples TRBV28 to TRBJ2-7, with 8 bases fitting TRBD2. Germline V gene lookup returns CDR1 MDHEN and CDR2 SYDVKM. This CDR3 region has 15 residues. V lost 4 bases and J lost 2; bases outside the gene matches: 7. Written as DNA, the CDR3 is TGTGCCAGCAGTTCTACTAGCGGAAGAACCTACGAGCAGTACTTC. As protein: CASSSTSGRTYEQYF.

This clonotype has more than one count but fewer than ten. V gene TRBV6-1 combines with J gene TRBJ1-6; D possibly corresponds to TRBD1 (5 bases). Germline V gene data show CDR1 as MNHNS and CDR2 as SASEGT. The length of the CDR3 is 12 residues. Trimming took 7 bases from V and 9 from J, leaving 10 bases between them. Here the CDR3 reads CASKQRGSPLHF. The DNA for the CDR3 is TGTGCCAGCAAACAGAGGGGTTCACCCCTCCACTTT.

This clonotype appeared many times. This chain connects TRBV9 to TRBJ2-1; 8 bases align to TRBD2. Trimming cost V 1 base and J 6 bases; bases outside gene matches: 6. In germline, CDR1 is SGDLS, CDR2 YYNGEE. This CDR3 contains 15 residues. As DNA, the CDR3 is TGTGCCAGCAGCGTAACGGGAGGGCGTCTCAATGAGCAGTTCTTC. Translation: CASSVTGGRLNEQFF.

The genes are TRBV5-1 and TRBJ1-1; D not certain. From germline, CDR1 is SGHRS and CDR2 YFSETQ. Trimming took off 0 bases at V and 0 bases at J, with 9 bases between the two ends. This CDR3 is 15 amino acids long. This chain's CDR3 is CASSLERGMNTEAFF. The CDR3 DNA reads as TGCGCCAGCAGCTTGGAGCGGGGAATGAACACTGAAGCTTTCTTT.

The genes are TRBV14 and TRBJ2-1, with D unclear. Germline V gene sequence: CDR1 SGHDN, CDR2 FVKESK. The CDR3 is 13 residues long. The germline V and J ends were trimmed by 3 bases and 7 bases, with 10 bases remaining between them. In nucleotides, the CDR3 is TGTGCCAGCAGCCAGTGGGCCCTTAATGAGCAGTTCTTC. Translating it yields CASSQWALNEQFF.

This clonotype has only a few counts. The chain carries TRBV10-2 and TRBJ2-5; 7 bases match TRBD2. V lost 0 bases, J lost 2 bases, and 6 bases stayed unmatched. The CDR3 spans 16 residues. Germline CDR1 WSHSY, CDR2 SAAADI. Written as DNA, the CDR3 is TGCGCCAGCAGTGAGTCGATGGGTAGCGGGCAAGAGACCCAGTACTTC. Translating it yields CASSESMGSGQETQYF.

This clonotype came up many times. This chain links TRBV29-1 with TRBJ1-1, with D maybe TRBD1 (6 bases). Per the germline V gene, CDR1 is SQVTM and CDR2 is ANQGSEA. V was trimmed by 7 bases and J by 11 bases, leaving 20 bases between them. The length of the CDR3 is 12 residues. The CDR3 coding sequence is TGCAGCGCCCAAAAACAGGGAATCATGGCTTTCTTT. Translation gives CSAQKQGIMAFF.

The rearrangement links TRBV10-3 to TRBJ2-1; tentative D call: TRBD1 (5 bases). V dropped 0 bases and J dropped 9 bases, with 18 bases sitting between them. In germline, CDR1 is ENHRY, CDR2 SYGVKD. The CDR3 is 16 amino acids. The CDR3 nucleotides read TGTGCCATCAGTGAGTCTCTTAGGGGAACCCACGGTGAGCAGTTCTTC. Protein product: CAISESLRGTHGEQFF.

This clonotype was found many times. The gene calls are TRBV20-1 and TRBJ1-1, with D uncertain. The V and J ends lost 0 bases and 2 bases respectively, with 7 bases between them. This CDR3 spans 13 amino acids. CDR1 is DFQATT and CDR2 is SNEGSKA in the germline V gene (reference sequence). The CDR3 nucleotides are TGCAGTGCTAGAGAAACTGCCAACACTGAAGCTTTCTTT. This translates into CSARETANTEAFF.

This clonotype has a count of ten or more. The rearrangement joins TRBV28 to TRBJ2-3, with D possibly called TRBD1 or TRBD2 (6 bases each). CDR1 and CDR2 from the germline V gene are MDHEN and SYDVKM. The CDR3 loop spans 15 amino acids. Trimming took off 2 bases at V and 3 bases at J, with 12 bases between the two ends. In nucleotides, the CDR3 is TGTGCCAGCAGTTTAAAAGGAGGGGGTACAGATACGCAGTATTTT. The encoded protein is CASSLKGGGTDTQYF.

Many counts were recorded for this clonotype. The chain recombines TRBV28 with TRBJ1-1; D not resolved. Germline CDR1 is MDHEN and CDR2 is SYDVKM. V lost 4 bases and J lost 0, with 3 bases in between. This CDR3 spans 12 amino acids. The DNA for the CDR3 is TGTGCCAGCAGTTCTATGAACACTGAAGCTTTCTTT. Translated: CASSSMNTEAFF.

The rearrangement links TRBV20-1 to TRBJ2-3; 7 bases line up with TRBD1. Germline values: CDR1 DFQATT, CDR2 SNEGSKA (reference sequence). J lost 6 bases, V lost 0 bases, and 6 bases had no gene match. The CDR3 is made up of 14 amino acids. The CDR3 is CSARDKGGWDTQYF. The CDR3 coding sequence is TGCAGTGCTAGAGATAAAGGGGGCTGGGATACGCAGTATTTT.

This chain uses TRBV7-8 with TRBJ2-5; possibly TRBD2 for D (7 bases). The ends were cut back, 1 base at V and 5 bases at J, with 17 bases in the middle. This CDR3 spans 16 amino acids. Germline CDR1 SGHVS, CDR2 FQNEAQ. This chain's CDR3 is CASSLVGGGSHETQYF. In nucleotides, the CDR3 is TGTGCCAGCAGCTTAGTCGGGGGCGGGAGCCACGAGACCCAGTACTTC.

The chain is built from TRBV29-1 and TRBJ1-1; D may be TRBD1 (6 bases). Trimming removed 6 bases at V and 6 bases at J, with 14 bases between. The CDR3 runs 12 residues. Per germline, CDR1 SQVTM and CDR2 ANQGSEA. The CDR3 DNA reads TGCAGCGTCCAAACAGGGCTGGCTGAAGCTTTCTTT. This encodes CSVQTGLAEAFF.

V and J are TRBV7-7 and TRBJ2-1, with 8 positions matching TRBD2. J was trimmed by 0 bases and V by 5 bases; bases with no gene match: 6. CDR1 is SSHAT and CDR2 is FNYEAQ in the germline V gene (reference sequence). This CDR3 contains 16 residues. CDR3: CASSPLAGGSYNEQFF. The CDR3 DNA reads TGTGCCAGCAGCCCTTTGGCGGGAGGCTCCTACAATGAGCAGTTCTTC.

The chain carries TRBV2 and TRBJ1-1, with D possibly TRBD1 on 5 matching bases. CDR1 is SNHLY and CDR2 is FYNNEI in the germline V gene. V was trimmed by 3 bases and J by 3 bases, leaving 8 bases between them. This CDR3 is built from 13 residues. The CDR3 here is CASSDRADTEAFF. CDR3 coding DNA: TGTGCCAGCAGTGACAGGGCTGACACTGAAGCTTTCTTT.

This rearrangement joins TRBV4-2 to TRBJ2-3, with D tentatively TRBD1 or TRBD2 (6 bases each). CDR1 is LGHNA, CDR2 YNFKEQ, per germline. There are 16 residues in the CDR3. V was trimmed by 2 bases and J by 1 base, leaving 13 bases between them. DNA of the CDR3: TGTGCCAGCAGCCAAAAAGGGGGGTACCGCACAGATACGCAGTATTTT. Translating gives CASSQKGGYRTDTQYF.